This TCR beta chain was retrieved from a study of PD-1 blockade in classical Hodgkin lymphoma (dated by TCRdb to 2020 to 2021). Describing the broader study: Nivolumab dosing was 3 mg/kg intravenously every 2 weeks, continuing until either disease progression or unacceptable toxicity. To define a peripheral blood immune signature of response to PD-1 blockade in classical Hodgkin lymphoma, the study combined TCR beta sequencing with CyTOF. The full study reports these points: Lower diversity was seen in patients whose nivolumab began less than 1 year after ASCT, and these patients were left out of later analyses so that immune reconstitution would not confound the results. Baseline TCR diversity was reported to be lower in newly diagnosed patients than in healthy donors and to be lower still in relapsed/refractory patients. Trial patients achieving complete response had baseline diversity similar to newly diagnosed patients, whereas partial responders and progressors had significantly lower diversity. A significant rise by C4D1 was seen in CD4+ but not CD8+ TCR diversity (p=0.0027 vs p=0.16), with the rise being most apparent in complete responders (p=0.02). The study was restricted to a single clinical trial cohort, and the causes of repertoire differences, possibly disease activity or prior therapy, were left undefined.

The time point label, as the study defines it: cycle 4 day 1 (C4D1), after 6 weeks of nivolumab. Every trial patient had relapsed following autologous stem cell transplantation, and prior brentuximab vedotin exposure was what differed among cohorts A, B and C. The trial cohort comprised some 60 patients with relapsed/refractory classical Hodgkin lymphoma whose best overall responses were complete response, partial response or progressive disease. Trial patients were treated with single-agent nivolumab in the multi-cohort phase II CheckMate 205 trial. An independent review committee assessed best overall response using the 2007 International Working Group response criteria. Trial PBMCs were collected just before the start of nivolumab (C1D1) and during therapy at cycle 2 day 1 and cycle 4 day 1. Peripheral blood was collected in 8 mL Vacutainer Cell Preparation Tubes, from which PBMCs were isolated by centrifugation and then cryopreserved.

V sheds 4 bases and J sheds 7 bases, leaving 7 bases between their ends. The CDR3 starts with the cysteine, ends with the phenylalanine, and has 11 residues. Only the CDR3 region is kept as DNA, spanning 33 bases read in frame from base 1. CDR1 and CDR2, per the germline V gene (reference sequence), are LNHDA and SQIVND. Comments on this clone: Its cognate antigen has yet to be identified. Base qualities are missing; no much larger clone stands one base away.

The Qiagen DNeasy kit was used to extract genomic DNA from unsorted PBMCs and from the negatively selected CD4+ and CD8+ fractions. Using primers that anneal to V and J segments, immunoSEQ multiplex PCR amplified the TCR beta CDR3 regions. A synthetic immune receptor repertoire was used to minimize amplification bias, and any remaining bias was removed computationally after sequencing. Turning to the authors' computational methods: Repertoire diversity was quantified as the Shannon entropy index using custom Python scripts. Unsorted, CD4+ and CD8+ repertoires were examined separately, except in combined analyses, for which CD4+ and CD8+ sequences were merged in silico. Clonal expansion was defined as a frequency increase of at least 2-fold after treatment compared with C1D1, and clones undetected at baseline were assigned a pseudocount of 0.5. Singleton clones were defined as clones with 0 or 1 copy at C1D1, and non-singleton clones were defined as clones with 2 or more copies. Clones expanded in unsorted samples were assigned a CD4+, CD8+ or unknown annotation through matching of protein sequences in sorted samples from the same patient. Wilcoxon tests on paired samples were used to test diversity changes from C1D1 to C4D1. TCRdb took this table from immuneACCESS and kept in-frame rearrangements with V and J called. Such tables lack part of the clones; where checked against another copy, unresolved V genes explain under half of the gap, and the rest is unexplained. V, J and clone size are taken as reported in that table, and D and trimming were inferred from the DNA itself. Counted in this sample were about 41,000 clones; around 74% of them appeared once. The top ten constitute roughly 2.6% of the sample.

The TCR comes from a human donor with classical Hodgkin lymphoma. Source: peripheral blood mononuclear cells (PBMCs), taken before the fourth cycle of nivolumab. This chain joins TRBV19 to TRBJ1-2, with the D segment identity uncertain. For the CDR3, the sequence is CASSTAGGYTF. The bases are TGTGCCAGTAGTACCGCAGGTGGCTACACCTTC.